This T cell receptor (beta chain) was profiled in a study of blood T cell repertoires in COVID-19. Looked up from germline, CDR1 is MNHEY and CDR2 is SVGAGI. The trim removed 6 bases at V and 7 bases at J, leaving 15 bases unmatched. CDR3 length: 15 residues. Per the original data handling: Amplification from reference gene primers served as the basis for estimated nucleated cell counts. The data were produced by immunoSEQ multiplex PCR, yet TCRdb's version contains in-frame clones alone and is incomplete. That table supplies the V and J calls and clone size; D and trimming were determined from the DNA. This table has about 150,000 clones, roughly 88% appearing once.

The receptor's source is a woman aged 60 to 75 with COVID-19, enrolled during active disease. The V call is TRBV6-5, the J call TRBJ2-7, with 7 bases lining up with TRBD2. The specimen was peripheral blood. CDR3 sequence reads: CASSRLARAAVEQYF. CDR3 sequence (DNA): TGTGCCAGCAGCCGACTAGCCCGGGCCGCCGTAGAGCAGTACTTC.